This TCR beta chain comes out of a study of cytomegalovirus exposure and HLA in healthy donors. Study results and caveats: In a later analysis, most CMV-associated TCR beta chains appeared HLA-restricted. A few of the chains that were CMV-associated were confirmed in vitro to be specific for CMV antigens. Other equally common chains were less clonally expanded than HLA-associated TCR beta chains, a later analysis showed. Another analysis was done later, and it associated 15,000 or so TCR beta sequences with HLA alleles at 0.05 false discovery rate.

A note on this clone: The antigen is not known.

With 60 Vbeta and 13 Jbeta primers, the PCR was carried out. Using immunoSEQ multiplex PCR, the repertoire was profiled, and TCRdb retains in-frame clones only, with some absent. The data hold 150,000 to 180,000 clones, with over 70% observed a single time. Germline V lookup: CDR1 MDHEN, CDR2 SYDVKM. This CDR3 spans 15 amino acids. Deletions cut 4 bases from V and 6 bases from J, with 18 bases between. The TCR sequence derives from a man under 40 in good health and CMV-seropositive. What was sequenced was PBMCs. The chain combines TRBV28 with TRBJ1-1, with a tentative D call TRBD1 (5 bases). The CDR3 reads CASSSLGVNDPEAFF. In DNA, the CDR3 is TGTGCCAGCAGTTCCCTAGGGGTTAACGATCCTGAAGCTTTCTTT. Filled out from reference TRBV28 and TRBJ1-1, the complete variable domain reads DVKVTQSSRYLVKRTGEKVFLECVQDMDHENMFWYRQDPGLGLRLIYFSYDVKMKEKGDIPEGYSVSREKKERFSLILESASTNQTSMYLCASSSLGVNDPEAFFGQGTRLTVV.